What follows is one T cell receptor beta chain and its context. It lacks a known antigen. The record has no base qualities; no much larger clone is one base away. The germline V gene (reference sequence) specifies SGHNT as CDR1 and YYREEE as CDR2. V ends up 4 bases short and J 0 bases short, with an unmatched junction base count of 2. Including the terminal cysteine and phenylalanine, the CDR3 comprises 14 residues. Only the CDR3 region is kept as DNA, spanning 42 bases read in frame from base 1. Libraries were prepared through PCR. Sequencer: Illumina HiSeq 4000. The TCR beta-chain CDR3 region of each patient was profiled by high-throughput sequencing. Regarding the original processing steps: A classifier to discriminate distant-metastatic papillary thyroid cancer patients was built from CDR3 differences across clinicopathological groups. The Shannon index was used to measure repertoire diversity, and the Morisita-Horn index was used to measure how similar tumor and blood repertoires were. Using fastp trimming at Q25 and MiXCR clonotype assembly, TCRdb reanalyzed the public sequencing data and kept in-frame beta chains. These V and J calls derive from TCRdb rather than the authors' analysis. The sample table shows approximately 30,000 clones, and less than 25% are seen once. The ten largest clones capture about 2.4% of the sample.

None of the patients had been given any treatment before thyroid surgery. Using T-cell receptor beta sequencing, the researchers looked back retrospectively at clinical samples from patients, gathered between about 2011 and 2019. The data are from a study of metastatic and nonmetastatic thyroid tumors (dated by TCRdb to 2018 to 2020). Looking at the study overall: Repertoires from peripheral blood and from tumor or nodule tissue samples of malignant and benign thyroid patients were compared.

Overall results and qualifications from the work: In both blood and tumor samples, TCR beta diversity was reported to be significantly higher in malignant tumors than in benign nodules.

The chain links TRBV5-4 with TRBJ2-3, with 7 middle bases fitting TRBD2. The source is a female donor with papillary thyroid cancer or a benign thyroid nodule (not recorded which). Some clones in this sample may be carry-over from other donors' samples. The sample was blood. CDR3 sequence: CASSSGASTDTQYF. The nucleotides are TGTGCCAGCAGCAGCGGGGCCAGCACAGATACGCAGTATTTT.